Presented here are 27 T cell receptor beta chains from one specimen sequenced in a study of CD8 T cells in Susac syndrome. Random hexamers were used to reverse transcribe 0.5 to 1 ug of RNA. Each CDR3 protein is one row after TCRdb ran MiXCR on the immunoSEQ multiplex PCR reads. The sample contains about 150,000 distinct CDR3 sequences, 90% to 97% of which appear only once. Input material: CD4+ T cells from PBMCs. These receptors were taken from a human donor with Susac syndrome.

The V call is TRBV29-1, the J call TRBJ2-1, with D perhaps matching TRBD2 (5 bases). The V and J ends lost 4 bases and 3 bases respectively, with 10 bases between them. This CDR3 is 13 amino acids long. Germline CDR1 and CDR2: SQVTM and ANQGSEA. As DNA, the CDR3 is TGCAGCGTTGGGGCTAGCCTCTACAATGAGCAGTTCTTC. It yields the protein CSVGASLYNEQFF.

V gene TRBV29-1 combines with J gene TRBJ1-2, with D perhaps TRBD1 (6 bases). The CDR3 sequence is 13 residues long. The germline V and J ends were trimmed by 4 bases and 6 bases, with 15 bases remaining between them. Germline lookup yields CDR1 SQVTM and CDR2 ANQGSEA. The CDR3 reads CSVGPGETDGYTF. The CDR3 DNA is TGCAGCGTTGGCCCAGGGGAAACGGATGGCTACACCTTC.

As for this clonotype: The junction differs from germline at one of its ends, possibly a read error. This chain links TRBV20-1 with TRBJ2-7; 7 bases fit TRBD2. This CDR3 spans 12 amino acids. CDR1 DFQATT and CDR2 SNEGSKA come from the germline V gene (reference sequence). The CDR3: CSTSEIYYEQYF. CDR3 coding DNA: TGCAGTACTAGCGAGATCTACTACGAGCAGTACTTC.

This sequence joins TRBV14 and TRBJ2-7; TRBD2 matches at 7 bases. The trim removed 3 bases at V and 0 bases at J, leaving 5 bases unmatched. The CDR3 is made up of 15 amino acids. Germline V gene lookup returns CDR1 SGHDN and CDR2 FVKESK. The CDR3 region has the DNA TGTGCCAGCAGCCAGACTAGCTGGAGCTCCTACGAGCAGTACTTC. Its protein is CASSQTSWSSYEQYF.

The rearrangement uses TRBV28 and TRBJ1-5; 7 bases line up with TRBD1. The CDR3 consists of 16 residues. With V trimmed by 3 bases and J by 3 bases, 8 bases remained unmatched. Germline CDR1 MDHEN, CDR2 SYDVKM. Here the CDR3 DNA reads TGTGCCAGCAGTTTTCAGGGGGGAGGGACCAATCAGCCCCAGCATTTT. Residues: CASSFQGGGTNQPQHF.

This sequence joins TRBV29-1 and TRBJ1-6; D might be TRBD1 (6 bases). Trimming cost V 5 bases and J 6 bases, with 11 bases left between them. Germline values: CDR1 SQVTM, CDR2 ANQGSEA. The CDR3 extends over 13 amino acids. For the CDR3, the DNA is TGCAGCGTTTTGACAGGAGTTAATTCACCCCTCCACTTT. Amino acids: CSVLTGVNSPLHF.

The chain combines TRBV15 with TRBJ2-2, with 10 positions matching TRBD2. CDR3 size: 18 residues. Germline loops: CDR1 LNHNV, CDR2 YYDKDF (reference sequence). V shed 1 base and J 4 bases; nucleotides not matched to a gene: 9. CDR3 residues: CATSRGGRGTSATGELFF. CDR3 in DNA: TGTGCCACCAGCAGAGGGGGTCGCGGGACTAGCGCCACCGGGGAGCTGTTTTTT.

The chain links TRBV14 to TRBJ2-3, with D maybe TRBD2 (5 bases). V lost 8 bases and J lost 4, with 13 bases in between. Per germline, CDR1 SGHDN and CDR2 FVKESK. The CDR3 has 13 amino acids. For the CDR3, the DNA is TGTGCCAGCGGCACTAGAGTGGCAGATACGCAGTATTTT. Its translation is CASGTRVADTQYF. Drawing the rest from reference TRBV14 and TRBJ2-3, the complete variable domain is EAGVTQFPSHSVIEKGQTVTLRCDPISGHDNLYWYRRVMGKEIKFLLHFVKESKQDESGMPNNRFLAERTGGTYSTLKVQPAELEDSGVYFCASGTRVADTQYFGPGTRLTVL.

This clonotype came up once. The chain carries TRBV2 and TRBJ2-7; D is undetermined. The length of the CDR3 is 12 residues. Deletions cut 4 bases from V and 9 bases from J, with 13 bases between. CDR1 and CDR2 (germline): SNHLY, FYNNEI. CDR3 DNA sequence: TGTGCCAGCAGTGGGGCCACCTCCACGCAGTACGTC. Residues: CASSGATSTQYV.

The chain is built from TRBV3-1 and TRBJ2-5; 13 positions match TRBD2. The trim removed 5 bases at V and 3 bases at J, leaving 3 bases unmatched. Per the germline V gene, CDR1 is LGHDT and CDR2 is YNNKEL (reference sequence). There are 15 residues in the CDR3. The CDR3, as DNA: TGTGCCAGCAGCTTCGGGACTAGCGGGGAAGAGACCCAGTACTTC. Its protein product is CASSFGTSGEETQYF.

This chain joins TRBV15 and TRBJ2-7, with unresolved D. The length of the CDR3 is 16 residues. Germline CDR1 LNHNV, CDR2 YYDKDF (reference sequence). V was pared by 1 base and J by 5 bases, with 18 bases between. The CDR3 sequence is CATSRAGSRVNNEQYF. CDR3 sequence (DNA): TGTGCCACCAGCAGAGCCGGATCTCGGGTAAATAACGAGCAGTACTTC.

The chain employs TRBV28 and TRBJ1-2; D gene uncertain. The CDR3 extends over 13 amino acids. Trimming left V 4 bases short and J 4 bases short, with 10 bases between. CDR1 is MDHEN, CDR2 SYDVKM, per germline. CDR3: CASSSVGPYGYTF. For the CDR3, the DNA is TGTGCCAGCAGTTCTGTGGGTCCCTATGGCTACACCTTC.

The chain has TRBV20-1 and TRBJ2-5, with D tentatively TRBD1 (6 bases). The CDR3 runs to 14 residues. Per germline, CDR1 DFQATT and CDR2 SNEGSKA (reference sequence). V was cut by 6 bases and J by 4 bases, with 18 bases left in between. CDR3 region: CSATDRPLGETQYF. CDR3 bases: TGCAGTGCAACAGACAGGCCGCTGGGAGAGACCCAGTACTTC.

The V call is TRBV7-9, the J call TRBJ2-5; a possible D gene is TRBD2 (6 bases). The CDR3 runs to 14 residues. Trimming took 3 bases from V and 10 from J, leaving 18 bases between them. The germline CDR1 and CDR2 sequences are SEHNR and FQNEAQ (reference sequence). CDR3 protein: CASSLGLDEEVQYF. CDR3 sequence (DNA): TGTGCCAGCAGCTTGGGACTGGACGAGGAGGTCCAGTACTTC.

The chain is built from TRBV3-1 and TRBJ2-5; maybe TRBD1 (5 bases). Per germline, CDR1 LGHDT and CDR2 YNNKEL (reference sequence). V gave up 0 bases and J gave up 5 bases, with 10 bases separating them. The CDR3 consists of 14 residues. CDR3 sequence reads: CASSQEGRVETQYF. In DNA form, the CDR3 reads TGTGCCAGCAGCCAAGAGGGCAGGGTCGAGACCCAGTACTTC.

The CDR3 DNA is TGCAGCGCCTGGGACACGCGCGGCGAGCAGTACTTC. This sequence encodes CSAWDTRGEQYF. The V call is TRBV29-1, the J call TRBJ2-7; weak D call: TRBD1 (6 bases). The CDR3 has 12 residues. V was clipped by 7 bases and J by 6 bases, with 16 bases between them. Per germline, CDR1 SQVTM and CDR2 ANQGSEA.

This clonotype was detected once. The CDR3 region is CATSTPGGGGYTF. CDR3 coding DNA: TGTGCCACCAGTACTCCAGGGGGCGGTGGCTACACCTTC. The rearrangement links TRBV24-1 to TRBJ1-2, with 8 bases identical to TRBD1. The junction had 6 bases not matched to a gene; V was cut back by 6 bases and J by 7 bases. The germline V gene has CDR1 KGHDR and CDR2 SFDVKD. This CDR3 spans 13 amino acids.

This clonotype was counted once. The gene calls are TRBV7-2 and TRBJ2-5, with unresolved D. The CDR3 extends over 13 amino acids. V dropped 5 bases and J dropped 6 bases, with 13 bases sitting between them. The V gene's germline CDR1 is SGHTA and CDR2 FQGNSA. CDR3 nucleotides: TGTGCCAGCAGCCTTTCTGAAGACCAGACCCAGTACTTC. It specifies CASSLSEDQTQYF.

The chain combines TRBV29-1 with TRBJ2-1; 15 bases map to TRBD2. With 6 bases clipped from V and 6 bases from J, the junction kept 15 bases outside the gene matches. Germline V gene data show CDR1 as SQVTM and CDR2 as ANQGSEA. The CDR3 spans 18 residues. The CDR3 nucleotides read TGCAGCGTCGCGATTTTACCGGGACTAGCGGGAGGACGCAATGAGCAGTTCTTC. Protein sequence: CSVAILPGLAGGRNEQFF.

J is TRBJ1-2 and V is TRBV4-1, with D unresolved. Trimming shortened V by 1 base and J by 5 bases, and 14 bases separated the two germline ends. In germline, CDR1 is MGHRA, CDR2 YSYEKL. The CDR3 totals 15 residues. The CDR3 DNA sequence: TGCGCCAGCAGCCAAGGTCTGGCAGAGGGATATGGCTACACCTTC. It codes for CASSQGLAEGYGYTF.

The chain couples TRBV9 to TRBJ2-7; perhaps TRBD1 as D (6 bases). Germline values: CDR1 SGDLS, CDR2 YYNGEE. V was pared by 0 bases and J by 2 bases, with 15 bases between. This CDR3 contains 16 residues. The CDR3 bases are TGTGCCAGCAGCGTAGTGGGACAAAGTACAACCTACGAGCAGTACGTC. Amino acid sequence: CASSVVGQSTTYEQYV.

The V gene is TRBV7-2, the J gene TRBJ2-6; 8 bases fit TRBD1. The CDR3 is made up of 23 amino acids. Germline loops: CDR1 SGHTA, CDR2 FQGNSA. J was trimmed by 0 bases and V by 0 bases; bases with no gene match: 19. CDR3 protein: CASSLALSRTGRLFPSGANVLTF. CDR3 DNA sequence: TGTGCCAGCAGCTTAGCGCTTTCGAGGACAGGGCGATTGTTCCCCTCTGGGGCCAACGTCCTGACTTTC.

V is TRBV5-5 and J is TRBJ2-1; 10 nucleotides agree with TRBD1. Looked up from germline, CDR1 is SGHKS and CDR2 is YYEKEE (reference sequence). The CDR3 extends over 15 amino acids. Trimming cost V 4 bases and J 3 bases; bases outside gene matches: 4. The CDR3 nucleotides read TGTGCCAGCAGCGTCGGGACAGGGGACTACAATGAGCAGTTCTTC. This codes for CASSVGTGDYNEQFF.

The chain has TRBV27 and TRBJ2-7, with 10 bases matching TRBD2. The CDR3 extends over 15 amino acids. V was clipped by 7 bases and J by 3 bases; unmatched bases: 9. Per germline, CDR1 MNHEY and CDR2 SMNVEV (reference sequence). The CDR3 sequence is CASTSPAGGYYEQYF. The CDR3 coding sequence is TGTGCCAGCACCTCCCCAGCGGGAGGGTACTACGAGCAGTACTTC.

The chain has TRBV7-8 and TRBJ1-2, with D unclear. Trimming cost V 1 base and J 4 bases, with 10 bases left between them. CDR3 size: 14 residues. Per germline, CDR1 SGHVS and CDR2 FQNEAQ. The CDR3 nucleotides are TGTGCCAGCAGCTTAGGGGGTCAGGCCTATGGCTACACCTTC. Encoded protein: CASSLGGQAYGYTF.

The V call is TRBV29-1, the J call TRBJ1-1; the match to TRBD1 covers 9 bases. Germline CDR1 is SQVTM and CDR2 is ANQGSEA. The V segment lost 5 bases and the J segment 6 bases; nucleotides outside the gene matches: 1. The CDR3 has 11 residues. In DNA, the CDR3 is TGCAGCGTTCGACAGGGGGCTGAAGCTTTCTTT. As protein: CSVRQGAEAFF.

This chain joins TRBV15 and TRBJ1-1; no definite D call. The germline gives CDR1 LNHNV, CDR2 YYDKDF (reference sequence). V dropped 4 bases and J dropped 1 base, with 7 bases sitting between them. CDR3 length equals 13 residues. CDR3 residues: CATSNRRNTEAFF. The CDR3 nucleotides read TGTGCCACCAGCAACCGGAGGAACACTGAAGCTTTCTTT.